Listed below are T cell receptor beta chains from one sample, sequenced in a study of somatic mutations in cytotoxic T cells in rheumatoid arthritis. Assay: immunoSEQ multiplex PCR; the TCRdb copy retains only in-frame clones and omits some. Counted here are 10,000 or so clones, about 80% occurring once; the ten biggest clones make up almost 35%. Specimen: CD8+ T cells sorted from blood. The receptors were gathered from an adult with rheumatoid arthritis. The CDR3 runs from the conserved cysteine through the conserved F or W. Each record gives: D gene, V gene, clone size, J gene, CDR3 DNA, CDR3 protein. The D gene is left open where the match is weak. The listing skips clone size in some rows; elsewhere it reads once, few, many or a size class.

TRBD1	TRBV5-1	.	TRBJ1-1	TGCGCCAGCAGCATAGGACAGGGAAGGACTGAAGCTTTCTTT	CASSIGQGRTEAFF
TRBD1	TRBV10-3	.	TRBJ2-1	TGTGCCATCAGTGGAGGGGGCGGAAATGAGCAGTTCTTC	CAISGGGGNEQFF
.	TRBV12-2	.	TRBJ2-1	TGTGCAAGTCGCTTGTCCGGGACTAGCGGAGGGTCCTACAATGAGCAGTTCTTC	CASRLSGTSGGSYNEQFF
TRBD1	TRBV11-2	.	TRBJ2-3	TGTGCCAGCAGCTTACTACAGGGGTTAGATACGCAGTATTTT	CASSLLQGLDTQYF
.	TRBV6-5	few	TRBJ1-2	TGTGCCAGCAGTTTCTCAATTAACTATGGCTACACCTTC	CASSFSINYGYTF
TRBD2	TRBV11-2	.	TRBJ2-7	TGTGCCAGCAGCGCCAGACTAGCGGGAGTTCCCTACGAGCAGTACTTC	CASSARLAGVPYEQYF
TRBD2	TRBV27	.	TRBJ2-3	TGTGCCAGCAACCCCGGGACTAGCGGCACAGATACGCAGTATTTT	CASNPGTSGTDTQYF
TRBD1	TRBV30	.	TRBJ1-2	TGTGCCTGGAGTGCCACAGGGGGCGCGGGCTATGGCTACACCTTC	CAWSATGGAGYGYTF
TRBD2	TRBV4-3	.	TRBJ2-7	TGCGCCAGCAGCCAAGGGGGACTAGCGGACTCCTACGAGCAGTACTTC	CASSQGGLADSYEQYF
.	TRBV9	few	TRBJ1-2	TGTGCCAGCAGCCAAGGGACTGGGGGGGTGAGGGGCTACACCTTC	CASSQGTGGVRGYTF
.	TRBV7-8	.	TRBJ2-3	TGTGCCAGCAGCGGACCCTGGGGAGATACGCAGTATTTT	CASSGPWGDTQYF
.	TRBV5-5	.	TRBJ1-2	TGTGCCAGCAGTCCCTCTGGTTATAACTATGGCTACACCTTC	CASSPSGYNYGYTF
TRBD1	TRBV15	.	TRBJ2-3	TGTGCCACCAGCAGAGATAGGGGGCCCACAGATACGCAGTATTTT	CATSRDRGPTDTQYF
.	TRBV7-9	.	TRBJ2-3	TGTGCCAGCAGCACATCTAAGGTTAGCGGAACCCCCACAGATACGCAGTATTTT	CASSTSKVSGTPTDTQYF
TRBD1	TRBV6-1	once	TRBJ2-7	TGTGCCAGCAGACGAGGGACAGCGTCTGACGAGCAGTACTTC	CASRRGTASDEQYF
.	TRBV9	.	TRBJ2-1	TGTGCCAGCAGCCTGCGGCTCCTCGGAGACTACAATGAGCAGTTCTTC	CASSLRLLGDYNEQFF
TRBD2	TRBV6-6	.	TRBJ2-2	TGTGCCAGCCGAGCGGGGGCGAACACCGGGGAGCTGTTTTTT	CASRAGANTGELFF
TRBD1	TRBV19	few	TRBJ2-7	TGTGCCAGTAGTACCGGACAGGGGGCTGTCTACGAGCAGTACTTC	CASSTGQGAVYEQYF
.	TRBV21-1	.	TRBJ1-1	TGTGCCAGCAGCACATCTACTCTTGTGGGATTGAACACTGAAGCTTTCTTT	CASSTSTLVGLNTEAFF
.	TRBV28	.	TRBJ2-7	TGTGCCAGCAGTTCGAGCAACACCTACTACTACGAGCAGTACTTC	CASSSSNTYYYEQYF
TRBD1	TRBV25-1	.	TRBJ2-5	TGTGCCAGCAGTGCCTTTGGGACAGCGCAAGAGACCCAGTACTTC	CASSAFGTAQETQYF
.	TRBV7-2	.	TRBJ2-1	TGTGCCAGCAGCCCAGCCGGGGGCGGCTACAATGAGCAGTTCTTC	CASSPAGGGYNEQFF
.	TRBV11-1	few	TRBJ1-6	TGTGCCAGCAGCATAGGAGAGAGCTCCTATAATTCACCCCTCCACTTT	CASSIGESSYNSPLHF
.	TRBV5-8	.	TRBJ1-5	TGTGCCAGCAGCCAGGATCAGGGGAATCAGCCCCAGCATTTT	CASSQDQGNQPQHF
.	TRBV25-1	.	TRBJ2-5	TGTGCCAGCAGACAGGGGCTAAACCGGGGAGGGACCCAGTACTTC	CASRQGLNRGGTQYF
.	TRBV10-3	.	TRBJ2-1	TGTGCCATCAGTGAACTAGTAATTCTTCGGAATGAGCAGTTCTTC	CAISELVILRNEQFF